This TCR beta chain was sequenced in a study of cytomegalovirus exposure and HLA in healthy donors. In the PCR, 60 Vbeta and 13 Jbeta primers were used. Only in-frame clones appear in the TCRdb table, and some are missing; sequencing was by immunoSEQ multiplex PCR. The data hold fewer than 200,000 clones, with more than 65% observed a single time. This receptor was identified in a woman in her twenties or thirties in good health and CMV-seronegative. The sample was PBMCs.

CDR3 coding DNA: TGCGCCAGCAGCCAGAGACAGGGGCCGAACACCGGGGAGCTGTTTTTT. Translation: CASSQRQGPNTGELFF. The chain couples TRBV4-3 to TRBJ2-2, with 8 bases fitting TRBD1. The V segment lost 3 bases and the J segment 0 bases; nucleotides outside the gene matches: 3. Germline CDR1 reads LGHNA; CDR2 reads YSLEER. This CDR3 has 16 amino acids.